The rows below give T cell receptor beta chains drawn from one sample of a study of cytomegalovirus exposure and HLA in healthy donors. Profiling relied on immunoSEQ multiplex PCR, and the TCRdb table lists in-frame clones only, not all of them. The listing contains over 150,000 clones. The source material was PBMCs. Receptors originate from a boy aged 5 to 17 in good health and CMV-seronegative. Each CDR3 is given with its conserved first and last residue. Each record gives: V gene, D gene, J gene, CDR3 DNA, CDR3 protein. D genes are given only for firm matches.

TRBV9,-,TRBJ1-6,TGTGCCAGCAGCGTAGCAGGAAATTCACCCCTCCACTTT,CASSVAGNSPLHF
TRBV27,-,TRBJ2-3,TGTGCCAGCACCAGGGTAGGGGTGACAGATACGCAGTATTTT,CASTRVGVTDTQYF
TRBV2,-,TRBJ2-3,TGTGCCAGCAGTGAATTGGGCCAGACTATCTCTTTTACGCAGTATTTT,CASSELGQTISFTQYF
TRBV11-2,-,TRBJ2-6,TGTGCCAGCAGCCACGGTGGCTCTGGGGCCAACGTCCTGACTTTC,CASSHGGSGANVLTF
TRBV9,-,TRBJ2-7,TGTGCCAGCAGCCAGGGGCCAGGAGTTGCCTACGAGCAGTACTTC,CASSQGPGVAYEQYF
TRBV6-5,TRBD2,TRBJ2-1,TGTGCCAGCAGTTACGCGGGGACTAGCGGGGGGTATGAGCAGTTCTTC,CASSYAGTSGGYEQFF
TRBV5-1,-,TRBJ1-2,TGCGCCAGCAGCTTGACAGCAGCTAACTATGGCTACACCTTC,CASSLTAANYGYTF
TRBV10-3,TRBD2,TRBJ2-5,TGTGCCACGGGACTAGCGGGGGGCGGGGAGACCCAGTACTTC,CATGLAGGGETQYF
TRBV2,-,TRBJ2-7,TGTGCCAGCAGGACGGAAGCCAGGGTCTACGAGCAGTACTTC,CASRTEARVYEQYF
TRBV18,-,TRBJ1-1,TGTGCCAGCTCACCCCAGGATAAAAACACTGAAGCTTTCTTT,CASSPQDKNTEAFF
TRBV11-1,-,TRBJ1-4,TGTGCCAGCAGCTTAGGACAGGCAAGAGGAAAACTGTTTTTT,CASSLGQARGKLFF
TRBV7-3,-,TRBJ2-7,TGTGCCAGCAGCTTAACTCCAGTCCTGGGAGCCTACGAGCAGTACTTC,CASSLTPVLGAYEQYF
TRBV11-3,-,TRBJ2-2,TGTGCCAGCAGCTCCTGGGGGGAAGCCGGGGAGCTGTTTTTT,CASSSWGEAGELFF
TRBV18,TRBD1,TRBJ1-3,TGTGCCAGCTCGTCGACAGGGACCGGGTCTGGAAACACCATATATTTT,CASSSTGTGSGNTIYF
TRBV27,-,TRBJ1-5,TGTGCCAGCAGTCCTAGTAATAGCAATCAGCCCCAGCATTTT,CASSPSNSNQPQHF
TRBV6-5,TRBD1,TRBJ1-1,TGTGCCAGCAGGAGAATTGGACAGGGCGAGGGACAAGCTTTCTTT,CASRRIGQGEGQAFF
TRBV28,TRBD2,TRBJ2-7,TGTGCCAGCAGTTTCGGGGTAGCGGGGGTGGGGGAGCAGTACTTC,CASSFGVAGVGEQYF
TRBV7-8,-,TRBJ1-5,TGTGCCAGCAGCCCCCGACACTTGCAGCCCCAGCATTTT,CASSPRHLQPQHF
TRBV6-5,TRBD2,TRBJ2-3,TGTGCCAGCAGTTCCGGGGGGGGCCGTAATACGCAGTATTTT,CASSSGGGRNTQYF
TRBV27,-,TRBJ2-7,TGTGCCAGCAGTTTAGGTGGCCAGGCCTACGAGCAGTACTTC,CASSLGGQAYEQYF
TRBV6-5,TRBD1,TRBJ1-6,TGTGCCAGCAGTTACTCGGGACAGGGTAATTCACCCCTCCACTTT,CASSYSGQGNSPLHF
TRBV30,TRBD1,TRBJ1-2,TGTGCCTGGACCCTAAGGCGGCAGGGGGTATATGGCTACACCTTC,CAWTLRRQGVYGYTF
TRBV7-7,TRBD2,TRBJ2-3,TGTGCCAGCAGCTTAGAACTAGCGGGGTTGGGAGATACGCAGTATTTT,CASSLELAGLGDTQYF
TRBV19,TRBD1,TRBJ1-2,TGTGCCAGCAAAGGACAGGGCCGGGGCTATGGCTACACCTTC,CASKGQGRGYGYTF
TRBV11-2,-,TRBJ2-3,TGTGCCAGCAGCTTAAGTCCGACTACCGAGGATACGCAGTATTTT,CASSLSPTTEDTQYF
TRBV7-2,TRBD1,TRBJ2-7,TGTGCCAGCAGCTTGGGACAGGGAAGGAAAGAGCAGTACTTC,CASSLGQGRKEQYF
TRBV6-6,-,TRBJ1-4,TGTGCCAGCAGGGGCGGGGCTGCTGATGAAAAACTGTTTTTT,CASRGGAADEKLFF
TRBV7-2,TRBD2,TRBJ2-7,TGTGCCAGCAGCTTGGGGACGGGGGGGACCAACGAGCAGTACTTC,CASSLGTGGTNEQYF
TRBV5-1,-,TRBJ2-1,TGCGCCAGCAGCTCCGACTACGGACGGTTTTACAATGAGCAGTTCTTC,CASSSDYGRFYNEQFF
TRBV5-6,TRBD2,TRBJ2-1,TGTGCCAGCAGCCCCCAGCAGCGGGGGGGCCTTGATGAGCAGTTCTTC,CASSPQQRGGLDEQFF
TRBV6-5,-,TRBJ1-1,TGTGCCAGCAGTAGGGGATTTGTAAGGGGGGGGTTTGCTTTCTTT,CASSRGFVRGGFAFF
TRBV7-6,-,TRBJ2-2,TGTGCCAGCAGCCGAGGCACCGGGGAGCTGTTTTTT,CASSRGTGELFF
TRBV9,TRBD2,TRBJ2-3,TGTGCCAGCAGCTTCCGCGGAGCGGGGGGGAAGTCAGATACGCAGTATTTT,CASSFRGAGGKSDTQYF
TRBV19,-,TRBJ1-3,TGTGCCAGTAGTATCGGACTGAGCTCTGGAAACACCATATATTTT,CASSIGLSSGNTIYF
TRBV9,-,TRBJ1-3,TGTGCCAGCAGCGCAGCCACTCCGGGGGACTACGGAAACACCATATATTTT,CASSAATPGDYGNTIYF
TRBV10-1,-,TRBJ2-7,TGCGCCAGCAGTGACGCGCAGGGGATGGGGTCCTACGAGCAGTACTTC,CASSDAQGMGSYEQYF
TRBV30,TRBD2,TRBJ2-1,TGTGCCTGGAGTGTAGGTAGCGGGGGGGTGGATTACAATGAGCAGTTCTTC,CAWSVGSGGVDYNEQFF
TRBV19,-,TRBJ1-5,TGTGCCAGTAGTATAGATCGGGTGACGGCACATAGCAATCAGCCCCAGCATTTT,CASSIDRVTAHSNQPQHF
TRBV7-8,TRBD1,TRBJ2-7,TGTGCCAGCAGCTCCCCGTACAGGGGCGCTTACGAGCAGTACTTC,CASSSPYRGAYEQYF
TRBV6-5,-,TRBJ1-6,TGTGCCAGCATGATAGGGGTTAGATCACCCCTCCACTTT,CASMIGVRSPLHF